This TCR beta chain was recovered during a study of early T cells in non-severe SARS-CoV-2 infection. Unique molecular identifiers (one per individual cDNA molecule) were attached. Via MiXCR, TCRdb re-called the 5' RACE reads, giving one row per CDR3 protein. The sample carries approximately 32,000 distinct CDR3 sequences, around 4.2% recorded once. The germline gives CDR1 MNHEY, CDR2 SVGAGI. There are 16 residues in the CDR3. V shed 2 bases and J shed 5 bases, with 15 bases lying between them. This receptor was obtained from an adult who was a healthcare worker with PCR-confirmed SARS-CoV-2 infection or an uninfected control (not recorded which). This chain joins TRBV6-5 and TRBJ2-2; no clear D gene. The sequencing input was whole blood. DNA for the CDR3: TGTGCCAGCAGTTACAGGGCAGCGCGTGGGACCGGGGAGCTGTTTTTT. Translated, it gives CASSYRAARGTGELFF.